Presented here are 8 T cell receptor beta chains from one specimen sequenced in a study of cytomegalovirus exposure and HLA in healthy donors. 13 Jbeta primers and 60 Vbeta primers were used for the PCR. Assay: immunoSEQ multiplex PCR; the TCRdb copy retains only in-frame clones and omits some. The table shows fewer than 150,000 clones, with about 80% occurring only once. The sequenced sample consisted of PBMCs. These receptors all stem from a man aged 25 to 45 in good health and CMV-seronegative.

The chain is built from TRBV30 and TRBJ2-4, with 7 positions matching TRBD2. CDR1 is GTSNPN and CDR2 is SVGIG in the germline V gene (reference sequence). The CDR3 runs to 14 residues. Trimming removed 3 bases from V and 6 bases from J; junction bases left unmatched: 8. The CDR3 DNA reads as TGTGCCTGGAGGTTACCGGGACTAACAAACATTCAGTACTTC. Translation gives CAWRLPGLTNIQYF.

The rearrangement links TRBV5-1 to TRBJ2-7, with 10 bases fitting TRBD1. Unmatched junction bases numbered 14, after V lost 2 bases and J lost 0 bases. This CDR3 has 19 amino acids. The germline gives CDR1 SGHRS, CDR2 YFSETQ. CDR3 region: CASSFSRAKTGGASYEQYF. DNA of the CDR3: TGCGCCAGCAGCTTCAGTCGGGCAAAGACAGGGGGCGCCTCCTACGAGCAGTACTTC.

In this sample, this clone turned up once. V usage is TRBV9 and J usage is TRBJ2-1; 8 bases fit TRBD2. The germline CDR1 and CDR2 sequences are SGDLS and YYNGEE. J lost 7 bases, V lost 4 bases, and 7 bases had no gene match. The CDR3 has 14 residues. CDR3 amino acids: CASSTSGSGNEQFF. The CDR3 nucleotides are TGTGCCAGCAGCACGAGCGGGAGCGGAAATGAGCAGTTCTTC.

This rearrangement joins TRBV7-3 to TRBJ2-2; 12 bases are a match to TRBD1. This CDR3 is 18 amino acids long. With 2 bases clipped from V and 0 bases from J, the junction kept 4 bases outside the gene matches. The germline gives CDR1 SGHTA, CDR2 FQGTGA. Here the CDR3 DNA reads TGTGCCAGCAGCTTACCGGGACAGGGGGCTGCGAACACCGGGGAGCTGTTTTTT. Translated, it gives CASSLPGQGAANTGELFF.

V and J are TRBV5-6 and TRBJ1-4; the D gene is possibly TRBD1 (6 bases). The germline CDR1 and CDR2 sequences are SGHDT and YYEEEE. The CDR3 has 15 amino acids. Trimming took 3 bases from V and 7 from J, leaving 16 bases between them. This CDR3 is CASSWRQGSGEKLFF. Written as DNA, the CDR3 is TGTGCCAGCAGCTGGAGGCAGGGGTCCGGTGAAAAACTGTTTTTT.

The V and J genes are TRBV5-1 and TRBJ2-1; 7 nucleotides align to TRBD2. The V segment lost 1 base and the J segment 4 bases; nucleotides outside the gene matches: 2. Germline CDR1 is SGHRS and CDR2 is YFSETQ. CDR3 length equals 14 residues. In DNA form, the CDR3 reads TGCGCCAGCAGCTTGAGCGGGACTTACAATGAGCAGTTCTTC. Translating gives CASSLSGTYNEQFF. The full variable domain, with the rest looked up from reference TRBV5-1 and TRBJ2-1, is KAGVTQTPRYLIKTRGQQVTLSCSPISGHRSVSWYQQTPGQGLQFLFEYFSETQRNKGNFPGRFSGRQFSNSRSEMNVSTLELGDSALYLCASSLSGTYNEQFFGPGTRLTVL.

The chain couples TRBV19 to TRBJ1-2; D unresolved. CDR1 and CDR2 (germline): LNHDA, SQIVND (reference sequence). The V and J ends lost 3 bases and 0 bases respectively, with 8 bases between them. The CDR3 contains 14 residues. The CDR3 protein is CASSIFDTNYGYTF. The CDR3, as DNA: TGTGCCAGTAGTATCTTCGACACTAACTATGGCTACACCTTC.

V is TRBV7-9 and J is TRBJ2-7; 11 nucleotides match TRBD2. Germline V lookup: CDR1 SEHNR, CDR2 FQNEAQ (reference sequence). The CDR3 length is 16 residues. With V trimmed by 4 bases and J by 3 bases, 8 bases remained unmatched. CDR3 amino acids: CASSSTLLAGDYEQYF. The CDR3 nucleotides are TGTGCCAGCAGCTCAACCTTACTAGCGGGGGACTACGAGCAGTACTTC.